Listed here are 28 T cell receptor beta chains from one sample, sequenced in a study of blood T cell repertoires in COVID-19. The method was immunoSEQ multiplex PCR; TCRdb's version includes in-frame clones alone and lacks a portion of them. This table has 250,000 to 350,000 clones, 88% appearing once. Sequenced sample: peripheral blood. The receptors originated from a woman aged 30 to 39 with COVID-19, enrolled during active disease.

The rearrangement links TRBV5-4 to TRBJ1-5; 7 bases are shared with TRBD1. The CDR3 sequence is 17 residues long. With V trimmed by 4 bases and J by 2 bases, 12 bases remained unmatched. CDR1 is SGHNT, CDR2 YYREEE, per germline (reference sequence). CDR3 protein: CASSPDREVIGNQPQHF. The CDR3 coding sequence is TGTGCCAGCAGCCCAGACAGGGAGGTAATCGGCAATCAGCCCCAGCATTTT.

This sequence joins TRBV27 and TRBJ2-7, with TRBD1 matching over 7 bases. J gave up 5 bases and V 0 bases, and 7 bases lay outside the gene matches. This CDR3 region has 15 residues. Germline V lookup: CDR1 MNHEY, CDR2 SMNVEV (reference sequence). CDR3 residues: CASSLSSTGRHEQYF. The CDR3 region has the DNA TGTGCCAGCAGTTTATCCTCGACAGGGCGACACGAGCAGTACTTC.

V and J are TRBV6-5 and TRBJ1-2; 9 positions agree with TRBD1. This CDR3 is 13 amino acids long. The junction had 4 bases not matched to a gene; V was cut back by 6 bases and J by 5 bases. Germline V gene sequence: CDR1 MNHEY, CDR2 SVGAGI. DNA for the CDR3: TGTGCCAGCAGGGACAGGGGACCTTATGGCTACACCTTC. Translating gives CASRDRGPYGYTF.

The chain joins TRBV7-9 to TRBJ2-3; TRBD2 matches at 9 bases. Germline lookup yields CDR1 SEHNR and CDR2 FQNEAQ (reference sequence). The trim removed 4 bases at V and 5 bases at J, leaving 7 bases unmatched. CDR3 length: 15 amino acids. The CDR3 DNA reads as TGTGCCAGCAGCTGGATTAGCGGGAGACTAGATACGCAGTATTTT. Protein: CASSWISGRLDTQYF.

This clone was observed once. The genes are TRBV7-9 and TRBJ1-4; no definite D call. Trimming took 0 bases from V and 7 from J, leaving 15 bases between them. The germline CDR1 and CDR2 sequences are SEHNR and FQNEAQ (reference sequence). This CDR3 is 16 amino acids long. This CDR3 reads CASSLAVAGMGEKLFF. The CDR3 DNA sequence: TGTGCCAGCAGCTTAGCGGTCGCGGGCATGGGTGAAAAACTGTTTTTT. The full variable domain, completed using reference TRBV7-9 and TRBJ1-4, is DTGVSQNPRHKITKRGQNVTFRCDPISEHNRLYWYRQTLGQGPEFLTYFQNEAQLEKSRLLSDRFSAERPKGSFSTLEIQRTEQGDSAMYLCASSLAVAGMGEKLFFGSGTQLSVL.

The chain has TRBV5-1 and TRBJ2-1; 7 bases align to TRBD1. The V segment lost 3 bases and the J segment 5 bases; nucleotides outside the gene matches: 5. Per germline, CDR1 SGHRS and CDR2 YFSETQ. The CDR3 contains 14 residues. The CDR3 nucleotides are TGCGCCAGCAGCTCTTCCGGGACAGACAATGAGCAGTTCTTC. This translates into CASSSSGTDNEQFF.

CDR3 amino acids: CASSQDPSSTDTQYF. In nucleotides, the CDR3 is TGTGCCAGCAGCCAAGATCCTAGCAGCACAGATACGCAGTATTTT. The chain employs TRBV3-1 (or the pseudogene TRBV3-2) and TRBJ2-3, with a weak D call TRBD2 (5 bases). V was trimmed by 0 bases and J by 0 bases, leaving 7 bases between them. The germline CDR1 and CDR2 sequences are LGHDT and YNNKEL (reference sequence). This CDR3 is 15 amino acids long.

This chain links TRBV5-4 with TRBJ2-1; 7 bases line up with TRBD2. The germline gives CDR1 SGHNT, CDR2 YYREEE (reference sequence). The ends lost 3 bases at V and 6 bases at J; junction bases unmatched: 3. The CDR3 runs to 13 residues. CDR3 residues: CASSSGLGNEQFF. CDR3 sequence (DNA): TGTGCCAGCAGCTCCGGACTAGGCAATGAGCAGTTCTTC. Looking up the rest from reference TRBV5-4 and TRBJ2-1 gives the full variable domain: ETGVTQSPTHLIKTRGQQVTLRCSSQSGHNTVSWYQQALGQGPQFIFQYYREEENGRGNFPPRFSGLQFPNYSSELNVNALELDDSALYLCASSSGLGNEQFFGPGTRLTVL.

The rearrangement uses TRBV7-2 and TRBJ1-5; D not resolved. V gave up 5 bases and J gave up 1 base, with 18 bases separating them. CDR3 size: 17 residues. CDR1 and CDR2 (germline): SGHTA, FQGNSA. Here the CDR3 reads CASSPVQVPGSNQPQHF. The CDR3 bases are TGTGCCAGCAGCCCCGTCCAGGTCCCGGGGAGCAATCAGCCCCAGCATTTT.

The rearrangement links TRBV5-4 to TRBJ1-2; D is unresolved. Trimming cost V 0 bases and J 2 bases, with 8 bases left between them. The germline gives CDR1 SGHNT, CDR2 YYREEE (reference sequence). CDR3 size: 14 residues. Written as DNA, the CDR3 is TGTGCCAGCAGCTTGGGTGGGGAGAACTATGGCTACACCTTC. It is translated as CASSLGGENYGYTF.

This clone has ten or more counts. CDR3 bases: TGTGCCAGCTCACCCTTCCCGGGAGGGCTCTACAATGAGCAGTTCTTC. Translated, it gives CASSPFPGGLYNEQFF. The chain couples TRBV18 to TRBJ2-1, with 8 bases aligning to TRBD2. From germline, CDR1 is KGHSH and CDR2 LQKENI. V lost 3 bases to trimming and J lost 3 bases; unmatched junction nucleotides: 7. CDR3 length equals 16 residues.

This clone appeared a single time. The CDR3 DNA is TGTGCCAGCAGCCGGGACAGCTATTCCTACGAGCAGTACTTC. Translated, it gives CASSRDSYSYEQYF. This chain connects TRBV5-4 to TRBJ2-7; the match to TRBD1 covers 7 bases. CDR3 length: 14 amino acids. Germline V lookup: CDR1 SGHNT, CDR2 YYREEE (reference sequence). Unmatched junction bases numbered 5, after V lost 4 bases and J lost 1 base.

The CDR3 DNA reads TGCGCCAGCAGCTTGGACTCGGCGGGAGTTGGCGGCTACGAGCAGTACTTC. Amino acid sequence: CASSLDSAGVGGYEQYF. The J gene is TRBJ2-7, the V gene TRBV5-1, with TRBD2 identical over 7 bases. Germline V CDR1 and CDR2: SGHRS, YFSETQ. The ends lost 0 bases at V and 3 bases at J; junction bases unmatched: 12. CDR3 length: 17 residues.

V is TRBV6-5 and J is TRBJ2-5; tentatively, D is TRBD1 (5 bases). This CDR3 is 13 amino acids long. Trimming pared 6 bases from V and 5 bases from J, leaving 13 bases between. Germline lookup yields CDR1 MNHEY and CDR2 SVGAGI. CDR3 bases: TGTGCCAGCAGGGACACCCCTGGGGAGACCCAGTACTTC. Its protein is CASRDTPGETQYF.

In its sample, this clone was seen a few times. The chain links TRBV28 to TRBJ2-4; TRBD1 matches at 8 bases. Looked up from germline, CDR1 is MDHEN and CDR2 is SYDVKM. This CDR3 spans 14 amino acids. V dropped 5 bases and J dropped 8; count of bases not matched to a gene: 8. The CDR3 loop is CASSTRTGSDIQYF. The CDR3 coding sequence is TGTGCCAGCAGTACCCGGACAGGGTCGGACATTCAGTACTTC.

The chain links TRBV6-5 to TRBJ2-2, with TRBD2 as a possible D gene (5 bases). Trimming took 2 bases from V and 2 from J, leaving 9 bases between them. The CDR3 is 15 amino acids. Germline loops: CDR1 MNHEY, CDR2 SVGAGI. The CDR3 here is CASSYTGGNTGELFF. The CDR3 nucleotides are TGTGCCAGCAGTTACACCGGAGGTAACACCGGGGAGCTGTTTTTT.

The chain links TRBV7-9 to TRBJ2-1; TRBD1 aligns across 10 bases. In germline, CDR1 is SEHNR, CDR2 FQNEAQ (reference sequence). The ends lost 3 bases at V and 13 bases at J; junction bases unmatched: 6. This CDR3 is 13 amino acids long. The DNA for the CDR3 is TGTGCCAGCAGCTTGGGGGGGACAGGGGCTCAGTTCTTC. It specifies CASSLGGTGAQFF.

The chain joins TRBV3-1 (or the pseudogene TRBV3-2) to TRBJ2-7; 10 bases align to TRBD2. Trimming took 4 bases from V and 6 from J; bases not matched to a gene: 9. The CDR3 has 15 amino acids. Germline CDR1 and CDR2: LGHDT and YNNKEL (reference sequence). The CDR3 loop reads CASSPLLAGVLEQYF. CDR3 nucleotide sequence: TGTGCCAGCAGCCCACTTCTAGCGGGAGTTCTCGAGCAGTACTTC.

The J gene is TRBJ2-7, the V gene TRBV3-1 (or the pseudogene TRBV3-2), with D possibly matching TRBD2 (6 bases). From germline, CDR1 is LGHDT and CDR2 YNNKEL (reference sequence). Trimming removed 5 bases at V and 4 bases at J, with 15 bases between. The CDR3 contains 14 residues. In nucleotides, the CDR3 is TGTGCCAGCAGCGGGGGGAAGATCCGGTACGAGCAGTACTTC. The encoded protein is CASSGGKIRYEQYF.

This clone was detected once. The V call is TRBV14, the J call TRBJ1-3; a possible D gene is TRBD1 (6 bases). The V end was cut by 4 bases, the J end by 4 bases, with 11 bases between. Germline-derived CDR1 and CDR2 are SGHDN and FVKESK. The CDR3 has 14 amino acids. The CDR3 protein is CASSPTGFGNTIYF. In DNA, the CDR3 is TGTGCCAGCAGCCCAACAGGGTTCGGAAACACCATATATTTT.

The chain uses TRBV4-3 and TRBJ1-3; 11 bases are shared with TRBD1. Germline V lookup: CDR1 LGHNA, CDR2 YSLEER. The CDR3 has 16 amino acids. The V and J ends lost 3 bases and 2 bases, in that order; junction bases with no gene match: 3. CDR3 coding DNA: TGCGCCAGCAGCCAGAGGGACAGGGGGACTGGAAACACCATATATTTT. This encodes CASSQRDRGTGNTIYF.

This rearrangement joins TRBV10-3 to TRBJ1-1, with D possibly being TRBD1 (6 bases). CDR1 is ENHRY and CDR2 is SYGVKD in the germline V gene. Trimming shortened V by 4 bases and J by 5 bases, and 11 bases separated the two germline ends. The CDR3 extends over 13 amino acids. DNA for the CDR3: TGTGCCATCAGTGGCCTAGGGGGAACTGAAGCTTTCTTT. Its protein is CAISGLGGTEAFF.

J is TRBJ2-3 and V is TRBV6-5; TRBD2 agrees at 7 bases. Looked up from germline, CDR1 is MNHEY and CDR2 is SVGAGI. Losses at the gene ends were 8 bases for V and 3 bases for J; bases not matched to a gene: 5. The CDR3 loop spans 13 amino acids. The DNA of the CDR3 is TGTGCCAGCGCTAGCGGTCCTACAGATACGCAGTATTTT. This gives the protein CASASGPTDTQYF.

The genes are TRBV2 and TRBJ2-3, with 7 positions matching TRBD2. V shed 7 bases, J shed 1 base, and the junction held 8 bases outside the gene matches. Germline V gene data show CDR1 as SNHLY and CDR2 as FYNNEI. This CDR3 has 15 amino acids. The CDR3: CASNSEREGTDTQYF. For the CDR3, the DNA is TGTGCCAGCAATTCGGAGCGGGAAGGCACAGATACGCAGTATTTT.

J is TRBJ2-6 and V is TRBV6-6; D gene uncertain. Per the germline V gene, CDR1 is MNHNY and CDR2 is SVGAGI (reference sequence). This CDR3 region has 15 residues. V was pared by 2 bases and J by 0 bases, with 5 bases between. The CDR3 protein is CASSYVDSGANVLTF. CDR3 sequence (DNA): TGTGCCAGCAGTTACGTAGACTCTGGGGCCAACGTCCTGACTTTC.

The rearrangement joins TRBV6-6 to TRBJ2-5; TRBD1 agrees at 7 bases. From germline, CDR1 is MNHNY and CDR2 SVGAGI (reference sequence). The CDR3 has 14 residues. The trim removed 6 bases at V and 5 bases at J, leaving 9 bases unmatched. The CDR3 nucleotides read TGTGCCAGCAGACCCCCAGGGGGTGGGGAGACCCAGTACTTC. It specifies CASRPPGGGETQYF.

This rearrangement joins TRBV7-2 to TRBJ1-1; possibly TRBD1 for D (5 bases). The germline V gene has CDR1 SGHTA and CDR2 FQGNSA. V dropped 4 bases and J dropped 2 bases, with 11 bases sitting between them. The CDR3 runs to 14 residues. CDR3 nucleotides: TGTGCCAGCAGCTGGACGGGGGGAAACACTGAAGCTTTCTTT. Translating gives CASSWTGGNTEAFF.

The chain is built from TRBV25-1 and TRBJ2-3; 11 nucleotides agree with TRBD2. The CDR3 sequence is 16 residues long. V lost 4 bases and J lost 5; bases outside the gene matches: 8. Germline V gene lookup returns CDR1 MGHDK and CDR2 SYGVNS. DNA of the CDR3: TGTGCCAGCAGTGGCCGACTAGCGGGACCAGGAGATACGCAGTATTTT. It is translated as CASSGRLAGPGDTQYF.